Here is one T cell receptor beta chain with its context. Between the trimmed V and J ends, which lost 3 bases and 6 bases, there was a span of 12 bases. From germline, CDR1 is SGHTA and CDR2 FQGNSA. The CDR3 length is 13 residues. TCRdb re-derived calls from the 5' RACE reads in MiXCR, one entry per CDR3 protein. Here the sample spans hundreds of thousands of distinct CDR3 sequences, roughly 7.5% being singletons. These data originate in a study of T cells after yellow fever vaccination. Sequencing was performed on PBMCs, taken 45 days after the first yellow fever vaccination. This clonotype was obtained from a young man who received the YFV17D yellow fever vaccine. The V gene is TRBV7-2, the J gene TRBJ2-7; a weak D match, TRBD1 (6 bases). The DNA for the CDR3 is TGTGCCAGCAGCTTTGGGGCCAGGGGCGAGCAGTACGTC. As protein: CASSFGARGEQYV.